The source of this TCR beta chain is a study of blood T cell repertoires in COVID-19. At the level of the study: The samples span acute and convalescent COVID-19 from the United States, Italy and Spain. Nucleic acid was either cDNA or gDNA, and it came from T cells, B-cell-depleted T cells, or PBMCs.

Germline values: CDR1 SGHTA, CDR2 FQGNSA. This CDR3 has 17 amino acids. In the original analysis: Amplification with reference gene primers provided the estimates of nucleated cell counts. Profiling relied on immunoSEQ multiplex PCR, and the TCRdb table lists in-frame clones only, not all of them. V and J calls and clone size are as listed in that table; D and trimming were resolved from the DNA. This table has 50,000 or so clones, roughly nine tenths appearing once. V and J are TRBV7-2 and TRBJ2-3, with TRBD2 matching over 13 bases. The specimen sequenced was peripheral blood. The TCR sequence derives from an elderly woman with acute or convalescent COVID-19. The CDR3, as DNA: TGTCGGCCGTCCTCGATTCTACTAGCGGGAGGGTCGCATACGCAGTATTTT. It encodes CRPSSILLAGGSHTQYF.